This T cell receptor (beta chain) was identified in a study of blood T cell repertoires in COVID-19. Study details: COVID-19 samples from acute and convalescent phases originated in the United States, Italy and Spain. PBMCs, B-cell-depleted T cells, or T cells provided the cDNA or gDNA that made up the material.

Authors' data handling: Estimation of nucleated cell counts was performed using reference gene primer amplification. Profiling relied on immunoSEQ multiplex PCR, and the TCRdb table lists in-frame clones only, not all of them. V, J and clone size are those of that table, while D and trimming were read from the DNA. The sample holds some 120,000 clones; roughly 81% are singletons and the top ten take around 13%. Trimming cost V 4 bases and J 7 bases; bases outside gene matches: 11. This CDR3 is built from 16 residues. Germline CDR1 is SGHRS and CDR2 is YFSETQ. The sample comprised peripheral blood. This sequence originates from a human donor in a cohort sampled during active COVID-19. This chain joins TRBV5-1 and TRBJ2-2, with 9 bases aligning to TRBD1. The CDR3 here is CASSKLRQGVNGELFF. The CDR3 region has the DNA TGCGCCAGCAGCAAGCTTCGACAGGGGGTCAACGGGGAGCTGTTTTTT.